The T cell receptor beta chain under discussion was sequenced for a study of CD8+ T cells in alopecia areata (dated by TCRdb to the late 2010s). Background on the whole study: Treated patients were enrolled in an open-label pilot trial of oral tofacitinib at 5 to 10 mg twice daily for moderate-to-severe alopecia areata. Biopsies were taken from tofacitinib-treated patients at baseline and at 4 and 24 weeks of treatment, and a later scalp biopsy was taken in several of the tofacitinib-treated patients. Clonality in the scalp was compared among normal scalp (n=4), patchy alopecia areata scalp (n=8), and alopecia totalis/universalis scalp (n=8). Tofacitinib was administered for 6 to 18 months, and 6 months of follow-up off drug were then conducted to assess delayed response and recurrence. Scalp tissue and sorted CD4+ and CD8+ peripheral blood T cells from patchy and totalis/universalis alopecia areata patients and from healthy controls were covered by human TCRbeta sequencing. immunoSEQ multiplex PCR using 35 Vbeta forward primers and 13 Jbeta reverse primers was used to amplify TCRbeta CDR3 regions. In both human patients and the C3H/HeJ mouse model, the study applied high-throughput TCRbeta sequencing to look at T cell clonal expansion in alopecia areata. Disease severity in treated patients was measured with the SALT score, which quantifies the percentage of affected scalp surface area. RNA was obtained with the PAXgene miRNA kit for fixed scalp, the miRNeasy kit for PBMCs, and the RNeasy kit for mouse skin.

The time point label on this specimen signifies: four to five weeks on oral tofacitinib. The treatment or condition label on this specimen signifies: oral pan-JAK inhibitor, 5-10 mg twice daily. Lesional scalp punch biopsies and peripheral blood were obtained from alopecia areata patients. After PBMCs were isolated by density centrifugation and stained for CD3, CD4 and CD8, a FACSAria was used to sort CD4+ and CD8+ T cells. Library preparation was by the immunoSEQ multiplex PCR assay. For TCR sequencing, RNA was extracted from every sample and reverse transcribed into cDNA to serve as template. First-strand cDNA was synthesized with SuperScript III using a 2:1 mix of oligo-dT and random hexamers. A synthetic immune receptor repertoire was used to measure amplification bias, and any remaining bias was corrected computationally. As for the original processing: Raw reads were preprocessed to remove errors, and CDR3 was defined according to IMGT conventions as the region from the conserved cysteine to phenylalanine. Clonality was computed by normalizing Shannon entropy by log2 of the number of productive unique TCRs and subtracting the result from 1. Whether scalp clones were CD4 or CD8 was inferred by matching scalp TCRbeta sequences against CD4 and CD8 repertoires sorted from blood. In its TCRdb copy, this immuneACCESS table keeps in-frame sequences only and misses some clones. Where compared with another copy, unresolved V genes explain less than half of these, and the others have no known cause. That table gives V, J and clone size, and the DNA gave D and trimming. A total of roughly 40,000 clones appear in this sample, roughly two thirds of them only once. The biggest ten clones account for about a fifth of the sample.

On the study overall, not on this receptor specifically: Because the treated cohort was small and had just a single nonresponder, larger studies are needed to establish links between baseline CD8+ expansion and response. Scalp TCR repertoire analysis is complicated because resident alphabeta T cells in normal human skin are also sequenced, whereas mouse skin is dominated by gammadelta T cells. Tofacitinib significantly lowered scalp clonality and the number of expanded CD8+ clones among the top 100 scalp clones. Lesional scalp, especially in alopecia totalis/universalis, showed higher clonality and more expanded CD8+ clones than normal scalp, suggesting antigenic drive. During tofacitinib treatment, many expanded lesional clones remained in scalp and blood, and this persistence may partly explain relapse after treatment is stopped. Shared TCR sequences between patients were less evident than in mice, which may be partly attributable to HLA diversity in the patient population.

The CDR3 covers 15 residues, taking in both the cysteine and the phenylalanine. Of the read, only the CDR3 DNA is kept; its 45 bases are in frame from base 1. Germline trimming: 5 bases from V, 6 bases from J; junction bases outside gene matches: 9. Sequences MNHEY (CDR1) and SVGAGI (CDR2) are obtained from the germline V gene. A note on this clone: Its binding antigen is unknown. No much larger clone exists at a distance of one base, and base qualities are not known.

The specimen was CD8+ T cells sorted from blood, collected at week 4, from a patient treated with tofacitinib. The sequence was collected from a human donor with alopecia areata. The V and J genes are TRBV6-5 and TRBJ2-2, and TRBD1 aligns with 7 junction nucleotides. The CDR3 reads CASSAGTDISGELFF. The sequence in DNA is TGTGCCAGCAGTGCCGGGACAGATATCTCCGGGGAGCTGTTTTTT.